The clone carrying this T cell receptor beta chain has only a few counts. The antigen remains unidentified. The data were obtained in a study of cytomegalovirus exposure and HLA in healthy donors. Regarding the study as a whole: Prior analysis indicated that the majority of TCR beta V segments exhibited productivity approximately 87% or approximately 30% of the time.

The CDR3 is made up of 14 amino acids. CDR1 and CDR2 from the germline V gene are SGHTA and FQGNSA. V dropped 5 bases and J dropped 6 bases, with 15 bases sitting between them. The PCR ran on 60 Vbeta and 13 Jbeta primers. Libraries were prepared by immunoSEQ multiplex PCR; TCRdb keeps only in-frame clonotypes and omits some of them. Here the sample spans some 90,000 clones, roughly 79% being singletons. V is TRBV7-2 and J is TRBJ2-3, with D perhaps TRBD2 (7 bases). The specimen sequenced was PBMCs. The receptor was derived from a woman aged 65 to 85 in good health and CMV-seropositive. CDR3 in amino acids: CASSTRRGGDTQYF. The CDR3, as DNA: TGTGCCAGCAGCACGCGGAGGGGGGGGGATACGCAGTATTTT.